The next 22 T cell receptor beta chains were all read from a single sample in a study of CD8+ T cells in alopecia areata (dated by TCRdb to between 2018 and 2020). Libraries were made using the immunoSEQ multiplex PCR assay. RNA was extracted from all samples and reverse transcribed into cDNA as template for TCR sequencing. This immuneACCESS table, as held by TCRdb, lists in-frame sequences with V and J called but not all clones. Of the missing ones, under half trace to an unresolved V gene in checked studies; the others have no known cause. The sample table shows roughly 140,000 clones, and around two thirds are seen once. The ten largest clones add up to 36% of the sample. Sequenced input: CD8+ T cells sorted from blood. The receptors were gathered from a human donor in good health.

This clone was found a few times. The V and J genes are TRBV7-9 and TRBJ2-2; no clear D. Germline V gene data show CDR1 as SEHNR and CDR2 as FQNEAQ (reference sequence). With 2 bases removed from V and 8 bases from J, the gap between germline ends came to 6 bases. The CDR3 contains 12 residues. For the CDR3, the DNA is TGTGCCAGCAGCTTATCCCCGGGGGAGCTGTTTTTT. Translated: CASSLSPGELFF. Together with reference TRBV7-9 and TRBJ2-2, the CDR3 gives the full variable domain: DTGVSQNPRHKITKRGQNVTFRCDPISEHNRLYWYRQTLGQGPEFLTYFQNEAQLEKSRLLSDRFSAERPKGSFSTLEIQRTEQGDSAMYLCASSLSPGELFFGEGSRLTVL.

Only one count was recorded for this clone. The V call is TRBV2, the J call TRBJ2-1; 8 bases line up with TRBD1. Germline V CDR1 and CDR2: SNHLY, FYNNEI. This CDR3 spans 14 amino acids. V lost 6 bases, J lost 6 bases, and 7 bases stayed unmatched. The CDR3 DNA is TGTGCCAGCAGCTGGACAGGGACCGTCAATGAGCAGTTCTTC. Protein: CASSWTGTVNEQFF.

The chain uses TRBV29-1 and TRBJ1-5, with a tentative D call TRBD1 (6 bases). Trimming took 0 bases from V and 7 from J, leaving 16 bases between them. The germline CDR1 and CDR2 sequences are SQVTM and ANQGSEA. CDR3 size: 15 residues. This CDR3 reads CSVEEGGRPGQPQHF. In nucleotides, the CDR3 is TGCAGCGTTGAAGAAGGGGGGCGCCCCGGCCAGCCCCAGCATTTT.

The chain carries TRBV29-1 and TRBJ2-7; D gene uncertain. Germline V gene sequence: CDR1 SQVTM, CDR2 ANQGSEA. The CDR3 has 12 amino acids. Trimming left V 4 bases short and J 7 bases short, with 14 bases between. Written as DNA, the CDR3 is TGCAGCGTTGTAGGCCCCGGTGAAGAGCAGTACTTC. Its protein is CSVVGPGEEQYF.

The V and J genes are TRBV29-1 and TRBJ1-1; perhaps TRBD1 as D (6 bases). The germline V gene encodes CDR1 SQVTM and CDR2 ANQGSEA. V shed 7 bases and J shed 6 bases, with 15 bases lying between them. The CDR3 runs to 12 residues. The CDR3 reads CSAMTYRAEAFF. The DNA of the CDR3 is TGCAGCGCGATGACTTACAGGGCTGAAGCTTTCTTT.

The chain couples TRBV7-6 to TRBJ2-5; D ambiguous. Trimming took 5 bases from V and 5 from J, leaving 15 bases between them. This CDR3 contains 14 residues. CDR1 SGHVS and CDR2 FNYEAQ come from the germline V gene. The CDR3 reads CASSPRLYRETQYF. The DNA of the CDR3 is TGTGCCAGCAGCCCCAGACTCTACCGTGAGACCCAGTACTTC.

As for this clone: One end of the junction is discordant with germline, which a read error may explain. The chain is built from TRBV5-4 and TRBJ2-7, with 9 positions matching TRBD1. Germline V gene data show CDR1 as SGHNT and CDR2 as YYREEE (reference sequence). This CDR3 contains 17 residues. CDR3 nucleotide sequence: TGCGCCAGCAGCCACCTACTGGGGACAGGGACGGCCTACGAGCAGTACTTC. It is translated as CASSHLLGTGTAYEQYF.

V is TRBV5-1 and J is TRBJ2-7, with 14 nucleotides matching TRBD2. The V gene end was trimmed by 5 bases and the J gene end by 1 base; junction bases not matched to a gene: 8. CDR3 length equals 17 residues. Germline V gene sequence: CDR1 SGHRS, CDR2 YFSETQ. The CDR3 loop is CASRGTSGSSGSYEQYF. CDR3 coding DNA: TGCGCCAGCAGAGGGACTAGCGGGAGTTCGGGATCCTACGAGCAGTACTTC.

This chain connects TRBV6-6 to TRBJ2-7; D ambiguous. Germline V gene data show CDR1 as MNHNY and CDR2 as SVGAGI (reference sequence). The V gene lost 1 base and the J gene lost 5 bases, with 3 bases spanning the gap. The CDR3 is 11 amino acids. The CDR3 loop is CASSYLDEQYF. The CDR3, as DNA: TGTGCCAGCAGTTACTTGGACGAGCAGTACTTC.

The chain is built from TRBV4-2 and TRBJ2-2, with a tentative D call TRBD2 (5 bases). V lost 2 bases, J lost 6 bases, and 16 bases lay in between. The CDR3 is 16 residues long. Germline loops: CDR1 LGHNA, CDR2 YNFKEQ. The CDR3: CASSQFTDSFAGELFF. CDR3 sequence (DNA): TGTGCCAGCAGCCAATTCACGGACTCCTTCGCCGGGGAGCTGTTTTTT.

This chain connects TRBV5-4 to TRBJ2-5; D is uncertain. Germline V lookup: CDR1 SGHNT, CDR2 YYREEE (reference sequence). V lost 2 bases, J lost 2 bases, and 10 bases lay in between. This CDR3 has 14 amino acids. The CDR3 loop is CASSFGAVQETQYF. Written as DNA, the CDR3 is TGTGCCAGCAGCTTTGGCGCCGTGCAAGAGACCCAGTACTTC.

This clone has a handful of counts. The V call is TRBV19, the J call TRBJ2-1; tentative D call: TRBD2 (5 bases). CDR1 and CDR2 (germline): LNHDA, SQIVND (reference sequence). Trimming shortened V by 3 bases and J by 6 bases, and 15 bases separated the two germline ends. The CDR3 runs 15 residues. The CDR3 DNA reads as TGTGCCAGTAGTATGGGCGGGCTAGATGGCAATGAGCAGTTCTTC. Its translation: CASSMGGLDGNEQFF. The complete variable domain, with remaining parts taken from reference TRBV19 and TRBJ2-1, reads DGGITQSPKYLFRKEGQNVTLSCEQNLNHDAMYWYRQDPGQGLRLIYYSQIVNDFQKGDIAEGYSVSREKKESFPLTVTSAQKNPTAFYLCASSMGGLDGNEQFFGPGTRLTVL.

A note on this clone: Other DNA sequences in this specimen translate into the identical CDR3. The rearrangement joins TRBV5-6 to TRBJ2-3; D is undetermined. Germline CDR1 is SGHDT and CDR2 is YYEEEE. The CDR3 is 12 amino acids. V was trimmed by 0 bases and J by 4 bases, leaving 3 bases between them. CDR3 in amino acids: CASSLGADTQYF. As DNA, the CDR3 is TGTGCCAGCAGCTTGGGGGCAGATACGCAGTATTTT.

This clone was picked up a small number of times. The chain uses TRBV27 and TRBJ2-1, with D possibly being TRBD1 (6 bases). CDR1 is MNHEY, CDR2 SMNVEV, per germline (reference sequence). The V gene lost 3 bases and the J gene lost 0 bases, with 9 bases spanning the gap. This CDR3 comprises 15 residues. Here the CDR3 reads CASSFEDSSYNEQFF. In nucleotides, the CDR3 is TGTGCCAGCAGTTTCGAGGACAGCTCCTACAATGAGCAGTTCTTC.

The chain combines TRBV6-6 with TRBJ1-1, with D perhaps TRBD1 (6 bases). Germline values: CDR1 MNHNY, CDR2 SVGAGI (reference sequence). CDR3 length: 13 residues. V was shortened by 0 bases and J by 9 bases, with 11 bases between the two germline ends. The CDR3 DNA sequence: TGTGCCAGCAGTTACTCTGCAGGGGCGCAAGCTTTCTTT. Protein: CASSYSAGAQAFF.

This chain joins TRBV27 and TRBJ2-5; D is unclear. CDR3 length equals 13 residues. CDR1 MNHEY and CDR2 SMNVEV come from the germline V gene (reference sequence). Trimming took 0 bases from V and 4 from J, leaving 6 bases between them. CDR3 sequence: CASSLSFRETQYF. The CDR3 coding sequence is TGTGCCAGCAGTTTATCATTTCGAGAGACCCAGTACTTC.

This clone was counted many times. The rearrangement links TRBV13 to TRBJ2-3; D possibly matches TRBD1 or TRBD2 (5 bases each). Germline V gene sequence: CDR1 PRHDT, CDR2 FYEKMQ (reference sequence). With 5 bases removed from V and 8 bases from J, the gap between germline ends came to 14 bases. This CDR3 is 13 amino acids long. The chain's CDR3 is CASSHGASPTQYF. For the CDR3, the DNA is TGTGCCAGCAGCCACGGGGCGAGTCCTACGCAGTATTTT.

The CDR3 DNA sequence: TGTGCCAGCAGCCCGGGAGGGCGGAACTATGGCTACACCTTC. Residues: CASSPGGRNYGYTF. The chain has TRBV5-6 and TRBJ1-2, with D hard to call. CDR3 length equals 14 residues. Germline CDR1 reads SGHDT; CDR2 reads YYEEEE. Trimming stripped 4 bases from V and 2 bases from J, with 12 bases between.

As DNA, the CDR3 is TGCAGCGGTCGGGAAAGAGGGTTGGATACGCAGTATTTT. This encodes CSGRERGLDTQYF. This rearrangement joins TRBV29-1 to TRBJ2-3; tentative D call: TRBD2 (5 bases). The V end lost 7 bases, the J end lost 6 bases, and 17 bases lay between the germline ends. Germline loops: CDR1 SQVTM, CDR2 ANQGSEA. This CDR3 has 13 residues.

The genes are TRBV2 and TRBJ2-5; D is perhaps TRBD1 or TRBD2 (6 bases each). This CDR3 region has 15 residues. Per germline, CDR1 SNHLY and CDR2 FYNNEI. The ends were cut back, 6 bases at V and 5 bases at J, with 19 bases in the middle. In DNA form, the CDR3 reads TGTGCCAGCAGGCTGGACTACCTAGGGGGGGAGACCCAGTACTTC. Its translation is CASRLDYLGGETQYF.

DNA for the CDR3: TGTGCCAGTACCAGCGGGGGAGCCCATGGCTACACCTTC. Its protein is CASTSGGAHGYTF. The chain is built from TRBV19 and TRBJ1-2; weak D call: TRBD1 (5 bases). Germline loops: CDR1 LNHDA, CDR2 SQIVND (reference sequence). V lost 7 bases and J 6 bases, leaving 15 bases between the germline ends. This CDR3 is built from 13 residues.

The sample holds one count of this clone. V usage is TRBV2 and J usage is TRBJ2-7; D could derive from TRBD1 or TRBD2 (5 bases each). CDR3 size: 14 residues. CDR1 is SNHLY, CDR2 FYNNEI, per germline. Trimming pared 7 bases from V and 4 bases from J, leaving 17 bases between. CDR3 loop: CASTTGRGRYEQYF. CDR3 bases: TGTGCCAGCACGACGGGGCGCGGAAGATACGAGCAGTACTTC.